The 8 T cell receptor beta chains given below trace back to one sample, sequenced in a study of shared clonotypes between healthy human individuals. Naive CD8 isolation took CD45RO-negative cells positively selected for CCR7 and excluded terminally differentiated effector memory CD45RA+ cells. Assay used: immunoSEQ multiplex PCR; TCRdb lists only in-frame clones, some missing. The table lists some 800,000 clones, roughly 92% of them singletons. The source material was naive CD8+ T cells sorted from blood. The receptors shown here come from a young man in good health.

V and J are TRBV7-9 and TRBJ2-2; D gene unclear. Germline loops: CDR1 SEHNR, CDR2 FQNEAQ (reference sequence). This CDR3 contains 15 residues. With 1 base removed from V and 6 bases from J, the gap between germline ends came to 12 bases. CDR3 in amino acids: CASSLVTTGAGELFF. The CDR3 DNA sequence: TGTGCCAGCAGCTTAGTAACTACCGGCGCCGGGGAGCTGTTTTTT.

This CDR3 is CASSPLDRIGQPQHF. The CDR3 DNA reads as TGTGCCAGCAGCCCCTTGGACAGGATAGGTCAGCCCCAGCATTTT. The chain links TRBV27 to TRBJ1-5; 7 positions agree with TRBD1. This CDR3 is built from 15 residues. Losses at the gene ends were 6 bases for V and 6 bases for J; bases not matched to a gene: 11. The germline V gene has CDR1 MNHEY and CDR2 SMNVEV (reference sequence).

V usage is TRBV18 and J usage is TRBJ2-7, with 10 bases identical to TRBD1. This CDR3 region has 17 residues. The ends lost 0 bases at V and 4 bases at J; junction bases unmatched: 9. The V gene's germline CDR1 is KGHSH and CDR2 LQKENI. This CDR3 reads CASSPPGTGDSRYEQYF. The CDR3 region has the DNA TGTGCCAGCTCACCACCGGGGACAGGGGACTCCAGGTACGAGCAGTACTTC.

The CDR3 reads CASSRGEQYF. The CDR3 region has the DNA TGTGCCAGCAGTAGGGGCGAGCAGTACTTC. V is TRBV6-1 and J is TRBJ2-7, with TRBD1 as a possible D gene (5 bases). Trimming removed 5 bases from V and 6 bases from J, with 5 bases in between. The germline V gene has CDR1 MNHNS and CDR2 SASEGT. This CDR3 is built from 10 residues.

The chain combines TRBV10-3 with TRBJ1-1; maybe TRBD1 (5 bases). Trimming stripped 5 bases from V and 3 bases from J, with 13 bases between. CDR3 length equals 14 residues. CDR1 and CDR2 from the germline V gene are ENHRY and SYGVKD. CDR3 residues: CAISMTAGYTEAFF. In nucleotides, the CDR3 is TGTGCCATCAGTATGACAGCCGGATACACTGAAGCTTTCTTT.

The rearrangement links TRBV28 to TRBJ2-1; D gene ambiguous. CDR1 and CDR2 (germline): MDHEN, SYDVKM. V was shortened by 8 bases and J by 0 bases, with 11 bases between the two germline ends. CDR3 length: 14 amino acids. In DNA, the CDR3 is TGTGCCAGCTGGAGCGCCAGCTCCTACAATGAGCAGTTCTTC. As protein: CASWSASSYNEQFF.

This rearrangement joins TRBV5-1 to TRBJ2-7; D gene unclear. Germline V CDR1 and CDR2: SGHRS, YFSETQ. V shed 1 base and J shed 4 bases, with 9 bases lying between them. The CDR3 runs to 13 residues. The CDR3 coding sequence is TGCGCCAGCAGCTTGACGACACCTTACGAGCAGTACTTC. It translates to CASSLTTPYEQYF.

This clone was seen once. The chain links TRBV7-2 to TRBJ2-1; D is unresolved. The CDR3 is made up of 16 amino acids. V was trimmed by 1 base and J by 5 bases, leaving 15 bases between them. CDR1 and CDR2 from the germline V gene are SGHTA and FQGNSA. The CDR3 DNA sequence: TGTGCCAGCAGCTTAGTATGGGGTGGAAGTAACAATGAGCAGTTCTTC. Translation gives CASSLVWGGSNNEQFF.